Sequencing of this T cell receptor beta chain was carried out in a study of follicular helper T cells after annual influenza vaccination. At the level of the study: For some subjects, blood spans the 2013-2014, 2014-2015 and 2015-2016 annual vaccinations.

As concerns this clone: Its antigen is undetermined.

Broader study findings: Just roughly 8.5-20% of cells analyzed had recovered productive TCRB sequences. Change in circulating plasmablasts correlated with ICOS+CD38+ cTfh clonality change.

Libraries were prepared by immunoSEQ multiplex PCR; TCRdb keeps only in-frame clonotypes and omits some of them. The data contain about 3,600 clones, 82% of them singletons. The CDR3 length is 16 residues. Germline V gene sequence: CDR1 LNHNV, CDR2 YYDKDF (reference sequence). With 0 bases removed from V and 5 bases from J, the gap between germline ends came to 13 bases. The sample's time point: 2014-2015 season, 7 days after vaccination. Donors were community-dwelling with no influenza vaccine in the prior 6 months. The gene calls are TRBV15 and TRBJ2-2; D perhaps matches TRBD1 (5 bases). This sample comprised CXCR5- memory CD4+ T cells sorted from blood, obtained 7 days after influenza vaccination. The sequence derives from an adult who received the influenza vaccine. The CDR3 sequence: CATSRDRVRETGELFF. The CDR3 DNA is TGTGCCACCAGCAGAGATCGGGTCAGGGAAACCGGGGAGCTGTTTTTT.